This T cell receptor beta chain was identified during a study of breast tumors, draining lymph nodes, adjacent tissues. Findings and caveats of the study: Data only fit, rather than demonstrated, lymph node origin of most tumor T cells. The data were judged consistent with most tumor T cells coming from lymph node and expanding in tumor. Compared with basal-like, luminal-like tumors shared significantly more repertoire with nontumor tissue. Tumors had less TCR diversity than lymph nodes, more than nontumor tissue.

Germline CDR1 SGHDN, CDR2 FVKESK. The CDR3 has 16 amino acids. The J segment lost 1 base and the V segment lost 1 base, leaving 5 bases of the junction unmatched. TCRdb re-analysed the multiplex PCR reads in MiXCR, keeping a single row per CDR3 protein. The data show some 130,000 distinct CDR3 sequences, with around 20% seen just once and roughly 2% held by the top ten. This clonotype has at least ten counts. Its antigen is unidentified. The lymph nodes were axillary draining lymph nodes from breast cancer patients. This TCR was recovered from a female donor with breast cancer. Some clones in this sample may be carry-over from other donors' samples. Sequencing was done on a sample of axillary lymph node tissue. This chain links TRBV14 with TRBJ2-3; 7 nucleotides line up with TRBD1. The chain's CDR3 is CASSQARGLGTDTQYF. The CDR3, as DNA: TGTGCCAGCAGCCAAGCGAGGGGGCTTGGCACAGATACGCAGTATTTT.